The 15 T cell receptor beta chains below were found in one sample sequenced in a study of blood T cell repertoires in COVID-19. Produced via immunoSEQ multiplex PCR; TCRdb's table is partial and in-frame only. This sample has about 260,000 clones, with 80% to 90% found just once. The sample comprised peripheral blood. These receptor sequences come from a woman aged 70 to 79 with COVID-19, enrolled during active disease.

The chain has TRBV7-3 and TRBJ1-6; possibly TRBD1 for D (5 bases). The germline gives CDR1 SGHTA, CDR2 FQGTGA. The V and J ends lost 0 bases and 13 bases respectively, with 13 bases between them. The CDR3 extends over 14 amino acids. DNA of the CDR3: TGTGCCAGCAGCTTAACAGGGGCCTGGATCCCCCTCCACTTT. Protein sequence: CASSLTGAWIPLHF.

The rearrangement uses TRBV28 and TRBJ2-7; D perhaps matches TRBD2 (7 bases). The germline CDR1 and CDR2 sequences are MDHEN and SYDVKM. Trimming removed 7 bases at V and 0 bases at J, with 13 bases between. This CDR3 region has 14 residues. DNA for the CDR3: TGTGCCAGCACCCCGGGGGGCAGCTCCTACGAGCAGTACTTC. Its protein is CASTPGGSSYEQYF.

J is TRBJ1-5 and V is TRBV29-1; D is uncertain. V lost 4 bases and J lost 7, with 11 bases in between. The CDR3 sequence is 12 residues long. Germline V lookup: CDR1 SQVTM, CDR2 ANQGSEA. DNA of the CDR3: TGCAGCGTTGGGGAGGGCAGCCAGCCCCAGCATTTT. It translates to CSVGEGSQPQHF. Complete variable domain (other parts from reference TRBV29-1 and TRBJ1-5): SAVISQKPSRDICQRGTSLTIQCQVDSQVTMMFWYRQQPGQSLTLIATANQGSEATYESGFVIDKFPISRPNLTFSTLTVSNMSPEDSSIYLCSVGEGSQPQHFGDGTRLSIL.

The chain employs TRBV18 and TRBJ1-1, with D perhaps TRBD1 (5 bases). This CDR3 contains 13 residues. Germline CDR1 KGHSH, CDR2 LQKENI. The V end was cut by 5 bases, the J end by 1 base, with 8 bases between. CDR3: CASSSGQNTEAFF. In DNA, the CDR3 is TGTGCCAGCTCATCCGGACAGAACACTGAAGCTTTCTTT.

The chain has TRBV11-2 and TRBJ1-3; no definite D call. V dropped 6 bases and J dropped 0 bases, with 3 bases sitting between them. The CDR3 consists of 12 residues. In germline, CDR1 is SGHAT, CDR2 FQNNGV. The CDR3 nucleotides read TGTGCCAGCAGGAGCTCTGGAAACACCATATATTTT. This codes for CASRSSGNTIYF.

The chain uses TRBV19 and TRBJ1-4; no reliable D call. CDR1 and CDR2 (germline): LNHDA, SQIVND (reference sequence). Trimming left V 8 bases short and J 5 bases short, with 18 bases between. The CDR3 loop spans 15 amino acids. This chain's CDR3 is CASCGVSSLNEKLFF. The CDR3 DNA reads as TGTGCCAGTTGTGGAGTAAGCTCCTTAAATGAAAAACTGTTTTTT.

This clone showed up just a few times. The CDR3 bases are TGTGCCAGCAGCTTACTCAGGGTTGACTATGGCTACACCTTC. Protein sequence: CASSLLRVDYGYTF. The rearrangement joins TRBV7-9 to TRBJ1-2, with a weak D call TRBD1 (5 bases). The CDR3 is made up of 14 amino acids. Looked up from germline, CDR1 is SEHNR and CDR2 is FQNEAQ (reference sequence). V was cut by 2 bases and J by 3 bases, with 10 bases left in between.

The V and J genes are TRBV6-2 or TRBV6-3 and TRBJ2-3; possibly TRBD1 for D (5 bases). V dropped 0 bases and J dropped 2 bases, with 6 bases sitting between them. CDR3 length: 14 amino acids. Germline CDR1 is MNHEY and CDR2 is SVGEGT. The CDR3 coding sequence is TGTGCCAGCAGTTACTCGGACATCACAGATACGCAGTATTTT. Translating it yields CASSYSDITDTQYF.

This chain links TRBV19 with TRBJ1-5, with a weak D call TRBD1 (6 bases). V lost 6 bases and J 5 bases, leaving 8 bases between the germline ends. Germline V gene lookup returns CDR1 LNHDA and CDR2 SQIVND (reference sequence). The CDR3 contains 12 residues. CDR3 residues: CASSWTDQPQHF. As DNA, the CDR3 is TGTGCCAGTAGCTGGACAGATCAGCCCCAGCATTTT.

The J gene is TRBJ2-7, the V gene TRBV19; 7 bases agree with TRBD2. The CDR3 extends over 15 amino acids. CDR1 and CDR2 from the germline V gene are LNHDA and SQIVND (reference sequence). V was pared by 4 bases and J by 3 bases, with 9 bases of the junction left unmatched. CDR3 sequence reads: CASSTSTGGNYEQYF. CDR3 coding DNA: TGTGCCAGTAGTACCTCGACGGGGGGAAACTACGAGCAGTACTTC.

The genes are TRBV4-1 and TRBJ2-6; D gene ambiguous. The germline V gene encodes CDR1 MGHRA and CDR2 YSYEKL. Trimming took off 0 bases at V and 1 base at J, with 7 bases between the two ends. CDR3 size: 16 residues. CDR3 amino acids: CASSQESQSGANVLTF. The CDR3 DNA reads TGCGCCAGCAGCCAAGAGTCCCAGTCTGGGGCCAACGTCCTGACTTTC.

The chain carries TRBV3-1 (or the pseudogene TRBV3-2) and TRBJ2-1, with D perhaps TRBD1 (6 bases). CDR3 length: 14 amino acids. The germline V and J ends were trimmed by 4 bases and 5 bases, with 12 bases remaining between them. Germline CDR1 LGHDT, CDR2 YNNKEL (reference sequence). The CDR3 region is CASSPGHSNNEQFF. The CDR3 DNA follows: TGTGCCAGCAGCCCGGGACACTCAAACAATGAGCAGTTCTTC.

The CDR3 spells CASSYSSPSGLKFF. The CDR3 bases are TGTGCCAGCAGTTACTCATCCCCTAGCGGATTAAAGTTCTTC. The rearrangement uses TRBV6-2 or TRBV6-3 and TRBJ2-1; the match to TRBD2 covers 7 bases. Germline loops: CDR1 MNHEY, CDR2 SVGEGT. CDR3 length equals 14 residues. The junction had 10 bases not matched to a gene; V was cut back by 0 bases and J by 14 bases.

V is TRBV6-2 or TRBV6-3 and J is TRBJ1-3; 7 nucleotides align to TRBD1. Looked up from germline, CDR1 is MNHEY and CDR2 is SVGEGT. V trimming: 5 bases; J trimming: 0 bases; junction bases outside the gene matches: 10. The CDR3 sequence is 17 residues long. The DNA for the CDR3 is TGTGCCAGCAGTCCACCGGGACAGATACACTCTGGAAACACCATATATTTT. It is translated as CASSPPGQIHSGNTIYF.

The V call is TRBV19, the J call TRBJ1-5, with TRBD1 matching over 9 bases. Germline V CDR1 and CDR2: LNHDA, SQIVND (reference sequence). Trimming cost V 4 bases and J 4 bases; bases outside gene matches: 5. The CDR3 is 15 residues long. CDR3 DNA: TGTGCCAGTAGTACGACAGGGGGAGAAAATCAGCCCCAGCATTTT. This encodes CASSTTGGENQPQHF.